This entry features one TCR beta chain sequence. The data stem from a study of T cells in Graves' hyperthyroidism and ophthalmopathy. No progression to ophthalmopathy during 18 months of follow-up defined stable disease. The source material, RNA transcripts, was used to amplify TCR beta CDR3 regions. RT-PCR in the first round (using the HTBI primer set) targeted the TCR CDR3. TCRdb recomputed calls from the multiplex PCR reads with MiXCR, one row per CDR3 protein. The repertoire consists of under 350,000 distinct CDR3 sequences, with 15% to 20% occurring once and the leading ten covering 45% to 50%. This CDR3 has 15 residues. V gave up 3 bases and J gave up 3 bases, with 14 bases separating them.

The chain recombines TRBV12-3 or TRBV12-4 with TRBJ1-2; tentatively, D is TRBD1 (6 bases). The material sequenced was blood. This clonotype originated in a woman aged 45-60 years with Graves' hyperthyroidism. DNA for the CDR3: TGTGCCAGCAGTTTGCGAGACAGGAGACACTATGGCTACACCTTC. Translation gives CASSLRDRRHYGYTF.